Each of the 28 T cell receptor beta chains below was sequenced from the same sample in a study of blood T cells in healthy people across ages. A sample-barcoded 5' primer and a J-beta primer mix were used in a second PCR of roughly 6 to 11 cycles. One entry per CDR3 protein, called by TCRdb with MiXCR from the 5' RACE reads. The table shows around 970,000 distinct CDR3 sequences, with about 51% occurring only once. Sequenced sample: blood. All receptors come from a woman aged 60 to 75 in good health.

This chain joins TRBV10-3 and TRBJ2-3, with 10 bases aligning to TRBD1. The germline CDR1 and CDR2 sequences are ENHRY and SYGVKD. This CDR3 has 16 residues. With 2 bases clipped from V and 5 bases from J, the junction kept 7 bases outside the gene matches. This CDR3 reads CAISEPLRTGGDTQYF. DNA of the CDR3: TGTGCCATCAGTGAGCCCTTACGGACAGGGGGAGATACGCAGTATTTT.

V and J are TRBV18 and TRBJ2-7, with 10 bases aligning to TRBD1. CDR1 and CDR2 from the germline V gene are KGHSH and LQKENI. The CDR3 totals 15 residues. V was pared by 3 bases and J by 4 bases, with 6 bases of the junction left unmatched. The CDR3 sequence is CASSPNRDRGYEQYF. The DNA of the CDR3 is TGTGCCAGCTCACCCAACCGGGACAGGGGTTACGAGCAGTACTTC.

V gene TRBV5-1 combines with J gene TRBJ2-1, with D perhaps matching TRBD1 (5 bases). Germline CDR1 is SGHRS and CDR2 is YFSETQ. Trimming took off 0 bases at V and 1 base at J, with 11 bases between the two ends. The CDR3 runs to 16 residues. The CDR3 loop reads CASSLALGQSYNEQFF. The CDR3 nucleotides read TGCGCCAGCAGCTTGGCCTTGGGGCAATCCTACAATGAGCAGTTCTTC.

This chain connects TRBV15 to TRBJ2-5; TRBD2 matches at 9 bases. J gave up 11 bases and V 0 bases, and 16 bases lay outside the gene matches. The V gene's germline CDR1 is LNHNV and CDR2 YYDKDF (reference sequence). The CDR3 contains 17 residues. Written as DNA, the CDR3 is TGTGCCACCAGCAGAGAGGTAATGGGACTAGCAACGAATGAGCAGTACTTC. This translates into CATSREVMGLATNEQYF.

About this clonotype itself: This may be a read error, as it is one base from a much larger clone. Because the CDR3 is missing its conserved closing phenylalanine or tryptophan, this is likely a read error. The chain carries TRBV29-1 and TRBJ2-7; D gene ambiguous. The CDR3 loop spans 11 amino acids. V lost 4 bases and J lost 3, with 7 bases in between. Germline-derived CDR1 and CDR2 are SQVTM and ANQGSEA. The CDR3 reads CSVGMGYEQYY. The CDR3 nucleotides read TGCAGCGTTGGAATGGGCTACGAGCAGTACTAC.

The V call is TRBV18, the J call TRBJ2-7; D is perhaps TRBD1 (7 bases). V shed 4 bases and J shed 2 bases, with 15 bases lying between them. This CDR3 has 15 residues. Per the germline V gene, CDR1 is KGHSH and CDR2 is LQKENI. In nucleotides, the CDR3 is TGTGCCAGCTCACGGGGCGGGGACAGAGCCTACGAGCAGTACTTC. It yields the protein CASSRGGDRAYEQYF.

This clonotype has just a few counts. V gene TRBV4-2 combines with J gene TRBJ2-3, with 9 bases lining up with TRBD2. Germline-derived CDR1 and CDR2 are LGHNA and YNFKEQ. With 1 base clipped from V and 14 bases from J, the junction kept 13 bases outside the gene matches. The CDR3 consists of 15 residues. The CDR3 protein is CASSQVGVRLAGLYF. The DNA of the CDR3 is TGTGCCAGCAGCCAAGTCGGGGTACGGCTAGCGGGACTGTATTTT.

This clonotype was detected a few times. The J gene is TRBJ2-2, the V gene TRBV5-1; D gene unclear. The CDR3 is 15 amino acids. Germline loops: CDR1 SGHRS, CDR2 YFSETQ. Trimming removed 0 bases at V and 2 bases at J, with 8 bases between. The CDR3, as DNA: TGCGCCAGCAGCTTGGGACTTCCAAACACCGGGGAGCTGTTTTTT. This sequence encodes CASSLGLPNTGELFF.

This sequence joins TRBV7-2 and TRBJ2-3; D is tentatively TRBD1 or TRBD2 (6 bases each). V was clipped by 0 bases and J by 5 bases, with 9 bases between them. The germline gives CDR1 SGHTA, CDR2 FQGNSA. This CDR3 is 14 amino acids long. The CDR3 bases are TGTGCCAGCAGCTTAGCTAGGGGGGAAGATACGCAGTATTTT. It yields the protein CASSLARGEDTQYF.

The J gene is TRBJ2-5, the V gene TRBV28; tentatively, D is TRBD1 (6 bases). V shed 10 bases and J shed 5 bases, with 14 bases lying between them. The CDR3 length is 12 residues. The germline gives CDR1 MDHEN, CDR2 SYDVKM. Written as DNA, the CDR3 is TGTGCCACCACAGGGTTTGGGGAGACCCAGTACTTC. It yields the protein CATTGFGETQYF.

This clonotype occurred a few times. The CDR3 here is CASKGTGNEQYF. The CDR3 coding sequence is TGTGCCAGCAAAGGGACAGGTAACGAGCAGTACTTC. The genes are TRBV6-6 and TRBJ2-7, with TRBD1 matching over 8 bases. The germline V gene encodes CDR1 MNHNY and CDR2 SVGAGI (reference sequence). The CDR3 spans 12 residues. V gave up 7 bases and J gave up 5 bases; unmatched junction bases: 4.

This clonotype came up a few times. CDR3 bases: TGTGCCAGCAGCTCTACGACGGACTACGAGCAGTACTTC. It encodes CASSSTTDYEQYF. The chain has TRBV7-9 and TRBJ2-7; unclear D gene. The V gene's germline CDR1 is SEHNR and CDR2 FQNEAQ (reference sequence). The CDR3 extends over 13 amino acids. V dropped 4 bases and J dropped 3 bases, with 10 bases sitting between them. The full variable domain, in which reference TRBV7-9 and TRBJ2-7 provide the parts outside the CDR3, is DTGVSQNPRHKITKRGQNVTFRCDPISEHNRLYWYRQTLGQGPEFLTYFQNEAQLEKSRLLSDRFSAERPKGSFSTLEIQRTEQGDSAMYLCASSSTTDYEQYFGPGTRLTVT.

V and J are TRBV15 and TRBJ2-3, with 7 positions matching TRBD2. There are 16 residues in the CDR3. The V gene end was trimmed by 0 bases and the J gene end by 0 bases; junction bases not matched to a gene: 3. From germline, CDR1 is LNHNV and CDR2 YYDKDF (reference sequence). The CDR3 bases are TGTGCCACCAGCAGAGATCCAGCGGGAAGCACAGATACGCAGTATTTT. It specifies CATSRDPAGSTDTQYF.

The chain carries TRBV10-3 and TRBJ2-2; D not certain. V lost 8 bases to trimming and J lost 5 bases, with 6 bases between them. The CDR3 sequence is 11 residues long. CDR1 ENHRY and CDR2 SYGVKD come from the germline V gene. CDR3 DNA sequence: TGTGCCATCGGGCAGACCGGGGAGCTGTTTTTT. It is translated as CAIGQTGELFF.

The chain recombines TRBV10-3 with TRBJ2-5; the D is unclear. The germline V gene encodes CDR1 ENHRY and CDR2 SYGVKD. Deletions cut 6 bases from V and 0 bases from J, with 17 bases between. The CDR3 runs to 16 residues. Here the CDR3 DNA reads TGTGCCATCAGCGCGCGAGGCGCATGGTACCAAGAGACCCAGTACTTC. Translating gives CAISARGAWYQETQYF.

The gene calls are TRBV7-9 and TRBJ2-1, with 12 bases matching TRBD1. The CDR3 has 16 residues. Germline values: CDR1 SEHNR, CDR2 FQNEAQ (reference sequence). With 6 bases clipped from V and 10 bases from J, the junction kept 13 bases outside the gene matches. The CDR3: CASSIHRDRGRGEQFF. In nucleotides, the CDR3 is TGTGCCAGCAGTATCCACCGGGACAGGGGGCGAGGGGAGCAGTTCTTC. Filled out from reference TRBV7-9 and TRBJ2-1, the complete variable domain reads DTGVSQNPRHKITKRGQNVTFRCDPISEHNRLYWYRQTLGQGPEFLTYFQNEAQLEKSRLLSDRFSAERPKGSFSTLEIQRTEQGDSAMYLCASSIHRDRGRGEQFFGPGTRLTVL.

This sequence joins TRBV29-1 and TRBJ2-1; no firm D call. Deletions cut 2 bases from V and 9 bases from J, with 11 bases between. The germline V gene encodes CDR1 SQVTM and CDR2 ANQGSEA. The length of the CDR3 is 12 residues. The CDR3 sequence is CSVEFLSSEQFF. The DNA for the CDR3 is TGCAGCGTTGAATTCCTCAGTAGTGAGCAGTTCTTC.

The chain recombines TRBV20-1 with TRBJ2-3; no reliable D call. Germline loops: CDR1 DFQATT, CDR2 SNEGSKA (reference sequence). V was cut by 0 bases and J by 0 bases, with 10 bases left in between. This CDR3 has 15 residues. The CDR3 is CSARDRDSSTDTQYF. Written as DNA, the CDR3 is TGCAGTGCTAGAGACCGTGACTCTAGCACAGATACGCAGTATTTT.

The chain joins TRBV20-1 to TRBJ2-1, with D perhaps TRBD2 (6 bases). With the DNA end fitting TRBJ2-7 better, the J assignment may be wrong. This CDR3 has 16 amino acids. CDR1 DFQATT and CDR2 SNEGSKA come from the germline V gene (reference sequence). CDR3 amino acids: CSATLPGQRAYNEQYF. The CDR3 DNA follows: TGCAGTGCTACCCTCCCCGGGCAGCGGGCCTACAATGAGCAGTACTTC.

This clonotype was picked up a small number of times. J is TRBJ2-3 and V is TRBV12-3 or TRBV12-4; 7 bases are shared with TRBD1. V lost 6 bases, J lost 7 bases, and 10 bases stayed unmatched. The CDR3 loop spans 14 amino acids. The CDR3 nucleotides are TGTGCCAGCAGCCGGACTCGACAGGGATATACGCAGTATTTT. It translates to CASSRTRQGYTQYF.

The chain combines TRBV24-1 with TRBJ2-1; tentative D call: TRBD1 (6 bases). V was trimmed by 4 bases and J by 1 base, leaving 10 bases between them. Germline CDR1 and CDR2: KGHDR and SFDVKD. The CDR3 has 15 amino acids. The CDR3 here is CATSESGDSYNEQFF. CDR3 DNA: TGTGCCACCAGTGAATCAGGGGATTCCTACAATGAGCAGTTCTTC.

Notes on this clonotype: At one of its ends the junction is not consistent with the germline gene, which may arise from a read error. This rearrangement joins TRBV4-3 to TRBJ2-6; D perhaps matches TRBD1 (5 bases). CDR1 and CDR2 from the germline V gene are LGHNA and YSLEER. This CDR3 is built from 14 residues. The CDR3 nucleotides are TGCGCCAGCAGCCCCCGGTCTGGGGCCGACGTCCTGACTTTC. This sequence encodes CASSPRSGADVLTF.

The count of this clonotype is one. This CDR3 is CASSPTSGRGYQETQYF. The CDR3, as DNA: TGTGCCAGCAGCCCTACTAGCGGGAGGGGGTACCAAGAGACCCAGTACTTC. This chain links TRBV28 with TRBJ2-5, with 13 bases that match TRBD2. The CDR3 runs to 17 residues. V was clipped by 6 bases and J by 0 bases; unmatched bases: 7. Per germline, CDR1 MDHEN and CDR2 SYDVKM. Full variable domain (remainder filled in from reference TRBV28 and TRBJ2-5): DVKVTQSSRYLVKRTGEKVFLECVQDMDHENMFWYRQDPGLGLRLIYFSYDVKMKEKGDIPEGYSVSREKKERFSLILESASTNQTSMYLCASSPTSGRGYQETQYFGPGTRLLVL.

V gene TRBV27 combines with J gene TRBJ2-7; weak D call: TRBD2 (6 bases). The CDR3 has 13 residues. Germline V gives CDR1 MNHEY, CDR2 SMNVEV (reference sequence). V was shortened by 6 bases and J by 3 bases, with 12 bases between the two germline ends. DNA of the CDR3: TGTGCCAGCAGGCATACTAGCAGCTACGAGCAGTACTTC. The encoded protein is CASRHTSSYEQYF.

Turning to this clonotype: The germline gene is not matched at one end of the junction; a read error may be the cause. The gene calls are TRBV4-3 and TRBJ2-6, with unresolved D. Germline V gene sequence: CDR1 LGHNA, CDR2 YSLEER. This CDR3 contains 16 residues. The CDR3 here is CASNQDPSSGANVLTF. CDR3 nucleotides: TGCGCCAGCAACCAAGACCCCAGCTCTGGGGCCAACGTCCTGACTTTC.

The J gene is TRBJ2-1, the V gene TRBV15; 7 bases fit TRBD2. Germline V gene lookup returns CDR1 LNHNV and CDR2 YYDKDF (reference sequence). CDR3 length equals 15 residues. The J segment lost 8 bases and the V segment lost 6 bases, leaving 13 bases of the junction unmatched. This chain's CDR3 is CATRTEAGYDYEQFF. The DNA of the CDR3 is TGTGCCACCAGAACCGAAGCGGGATATGATTATGAGCAGTTCTTC.

A few counts support this clonotype. The V call is TRBV7-9, the J call TRBJ2-7, with D maybe TRBD1 (5 bases). The CDR3 contains 15 residues. The germline V and J ends were trimmed by 6 bases and 2 bases, with 17 bases remaining between them. CDR1 is SEHNR and CDR2 is FQNEAQ in the germline V gene (reference sequence). The CDR3 is CASRQGATGAYEQYF. The CDR3 nucleotides read TGTGCCAGCAGACAAGGGGCGACCGGCGCCTACGAGCAGTACTTC. The variable domain in full, completed from reference TRBV7-9 and TRBJ2-7, reads DTGVSQNPRHKITKRGQNVTFRCDPISEHNRLYWYRQTLGQGPEFLTYFQNEAQLEKSRLLSDRFSAERPKGSFSTLEIQRTEQGDSAMYLCASRQGATGAYEQYFGPGTRLTVT.

In its sample, this clonotype was seen many times. The chain uses TRBV29-1 and TRBJ2-7; 8 bases line up with TRBD2. The germline V gene encodes CDR1 SQVTM and CDR2 ANQGSEA. CDR3 size: 12 residues. V shed 7 bases and J 2 bases; nucleotides not matched to a gene: 4. In DNA, the CDR3 is TGCAGCGCTCTAGCGGGCCCCTACGAGCAGTACTTC. Translation gives CSALAGPYEQYF.